These T cell receptor beta chains were read from a single sample in a study of cytomegalovirus exposure and HLA in healthy donors. Sequencing was performed with immunoSEQ multiplex PCR; in TCRdb, only in-frame clones are kept and a portion is missing. The sample carries about 150,000 clones, approximately 80% recorded once. Sequenced material: PBMCs. Every receptor here comes from a woman aged 40 to 50 in good health and CMV-seronegative. CDR3s include the opening cysteine and the closing phenylalanine or tryptophan. The order of the fields is clone size, D gene, V gene, J gene, CDR3 protein, CDR3 DNA. D genes are given only for firm matches. Clone size is stated in some rows and not others, as once, few, many or a class when expanded.

NA,NA,TRBV7-6,TRBJ2-5,CASSLEAALQETQYF,TGTGCCAGCAGCTTGGAGGCAGCCCTTCAAGAGACCCAGTACTTC
NA,TRBD1,TRBV5-1,TRBJ2-2,CASSPRQGARELFF,TGCGCCAGCAGCCCACGACAGGGGGCGCGGGAGCTGTTTTTT
NA,TRBD2,TRBV5-4,TRBJ2-5,CASSAGLAGGETQYF,TGTGCCAGCAGCGCGGGACTAGCGGGAGGGGAGACCCAGTACTTC
NA,TRBD1,TRBV2,TRBJ1-1,CASSFRDRDTEAFF,TGTGCCAGCAGCTTCCGGGACAGGGACACTGAAGCTTTCTTT
few,TRBD1,TRBV6-6,TRBJ1-1,CASSPGTANTEAFF,TGTGCCAGCAGTCCCGGGACAGCGAACACTGAAGCTTTCTTT
few,NA,TRBV21-1,TRBJ2-5,CASSPGFRDIGTQETQYF,TGTGCCAGCAGTCCCGGGTTTCGAGATATTGGAACACAAGAGACCCAGTACTTC
NA,TRBD1,TRBV5-8,TRBJ2-5,CASSTGTGQQETQYF,TGTGCCAGCAGCACCGGGACAGGTCAACAAGAGACCCAGTACTTC
NA,TRBD2,TRBV2,TRBJ2-1,CASSVMGLAGYSYNEQFF,TGTGCCAGCAGTGTGATGGGTCTAGCGGGTTACTCCTACAATGAGCAGTTCTTC
NA,NA,TRBV5-4,TRBJ2-1,CASSSQDSSFDPYNEQFF,TGTGCCAGCAGCTCCCAAGACAGCAGCTTTGACCCCTACAATGAGCAGTTCTTC
NA,TRBD2,TRBV7-6,TRBJ2-7,CASSPSGGITYEQYF,TGTGCCAGCAGCCCTAGCGGGGGGATAACCTACGAGCAGTACTTC
NA,NA,TRBV7-3,TRBJ1-1,CASSLRPSGTEAFF,TGTGCCAGCAGCTTAAGGCCCTCCGGGACTGAAGCTTTCTTT
NA,NA,TRBV5-5,TRBJ1-6,CASSLVGGNSPLHF,TGTGCCAGCAGCTTGGTTGGCGGGAATTCACCCCTCCACTTT
NA,TRBD1,TRBV6-1,TRBJ2-7,CASTTGQGAYEQYF,TGTGCCAGCACCACAGGGCAGGGGGCGTACGAGCAGTACTTC
NA,TRBD1,TRBV11-1,TRBJ1-2,CASSLTGAYGYTF,TGTGCCAGCAGCTTGACAGGGGCCTATGGCTACACCTTC
NA,NA,TRBV9,TRBJ2-3,CASSNYPTGPDTQYF,TGTGCCAGCAGCAACTACCCTACAGGGCCAGATACGCAGTATTTT
NA,NA,TRBV13,TRBJ2-7,CASSLLSSYEQYF,TGTGCCAGCAGCTTACTATCATCCTACGAGCAGTACTTC
few,TRBD1,TRBV27,TRBJ1-5,CASSLSPGTGRRQPQHF,TGTGCCAGCAGTTTATCCCCCGGGACAGGGCGACGTCAGCCCCAGCATTTT
NA,NA,TRBV19,TRBJ1-2,CASSGQNYGYTF,TGTGCCAGTAGTGGACAAAACTATGGCTACACCTTC
NA,NA,TRBV11-1,TRBJ2-7,CASSQGGNEQYF,TGTGCCAGCAGCCAAGGAGGGAACGAGCAGTACTTC
NA,TRBD1,TRBV13,TRBJ2-3,CASRRTITGADTQYF,TGTGCCAGCAGGCGAACAATAACAGGGGCAGATACGCAGTATTTT
NA,NA,TRBV28,TRBJ1-2,CASSPLTALNYGYTF,TGTGCCAGCAGTCCCCTGACAGCCCTGAACTATGGCTACACCTTC
once,TRBD1,TRBV7-8,TRBJ1-2,CASSLPQGGHSGNYGYTF,TGTGCCAGCAGCTTACCTCAGGGGGGCCATTCTGGCAACTATGGCTACACCTTC
once,TRBD1,TRBV11-2,TRBJ2-5,CASSLFWDRGQETQYF,TGTGCCAGCAGCTTATTTTGGGACAGGGGGCAAGAGACCCAGTACTTC